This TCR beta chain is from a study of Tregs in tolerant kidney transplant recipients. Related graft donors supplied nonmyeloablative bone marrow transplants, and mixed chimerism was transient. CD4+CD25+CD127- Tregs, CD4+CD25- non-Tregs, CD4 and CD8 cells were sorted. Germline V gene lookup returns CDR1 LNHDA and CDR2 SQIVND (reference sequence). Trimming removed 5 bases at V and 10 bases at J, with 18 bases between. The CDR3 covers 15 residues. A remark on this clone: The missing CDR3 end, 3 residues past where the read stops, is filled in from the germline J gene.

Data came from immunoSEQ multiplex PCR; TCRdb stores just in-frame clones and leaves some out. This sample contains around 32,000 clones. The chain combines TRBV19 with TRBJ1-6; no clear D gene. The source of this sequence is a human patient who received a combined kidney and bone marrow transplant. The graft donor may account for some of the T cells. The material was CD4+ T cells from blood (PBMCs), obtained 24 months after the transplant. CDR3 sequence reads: CASSSERPPESPLHF. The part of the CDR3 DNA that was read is TGTGCCAGTAGTTCCGAGAGGCCGCCAGAGTCACCC.